This TCR beta chain was captured in a study of blood T cell repertoires in COVID-19. In the original processing: Amplification of reference gene primers provided the estimated nucleated cell counts. Sequenced by immunoSEQ multiplex PCR; TCRdb stores in-frame clones only, minus some. V, J and clone size were drawn from that table, and D and trimming were deduced from the DNA. The sample holds 300,000 to 400,000 clones, 80% to 90% seen once. The study drew participants aged about 18 to 90 years from some 25 US areas. Each participant's cohort was designated according to participant-reported clinical history. The CDR3 covers 17 residues. V lost 6 bases and J lost 5; bases outside the gene matches: 13. Germline V gene lookup returns CDR1 LGHNA and CDR2 YNFKEQ.

The sequence came from a woman aged 40 to 49 with acute COVID-19. The chain is built from TRBV4-2 and TRBJ2-2, with 9 bases lining up with TRBD2. The sequenced sample was PBMCs or T cells enriched from blood (not recorded which). CDR3 sequence: CASRRDIAGERTGELFF. CDR3 bases: TGTGCCAGCAGGCGAGACATAGCGGGAGAGAGAACCGGGGAGCTGTTTTTT.